This TCR beta chain was recorded in a study of Ad26.COV2.S vaccination and SARS-CoV-2 variants. Background on the study: A participant enrolled in the COV1001 Ad26.COV2.S trial arm provided the sample.

CDR1 and CDR2 (germline): SGHRS, YFSETQ. V lost 1 base to trimming and J lost 7 bases, with 15 bases between them. The CDR3 extends over 15 amino acids. TCRdb's table, derived via immunoSEQ multiplex PCR, lists solely in-frame clones and lacks some. Of about 400,000 clones in the sample, about 89% are singletons; the top ten hold 1.9%. Noted treatment: about 20 received Ad26.COV2.S at low or high dose, single or two shots; 5 received placebo; per-sample allocation not given. After the first vaccine or placebo injection, samples were drawn on day 63. The study, taken as a whole, reports: Vaccine recipients and placebo recipients showed similar non-spike TCR breadth.

To note about this clone: As yet, its antigen is unknown.

Sequenced here: peripheral blood, sampled in a trial of Ad26.COV2.S vaccine versus placebo. The TCR sequence derives from a person aged 18-65 years who received the Ad26.COV2.S COVID-19 vaccine or a placebo. The gene calls are TRBV5-1 and TRBJ1-5; possibly TRBD1 for D (6 bases). The CDR3 protein is CASSLSGERGQPQHF. The CDR3 region has the DNA TGCGCCAGCAGCTTGTCAGGGGAGCGGGGACAGCCCCAGCATTTT. The full variable domain, completed using reference TRBV5-1 and TRBJ1-5, is KAGVTQTPRYLIKTRGQQVTLSCSPISGHRSVSWYQQTPGQGLQFLFEYFSETQRNKGNFPGRFSGRQFSNSRSEMNVSTLELGDSALYLCASSLSGERGQPQHFGDGTRLSIL.